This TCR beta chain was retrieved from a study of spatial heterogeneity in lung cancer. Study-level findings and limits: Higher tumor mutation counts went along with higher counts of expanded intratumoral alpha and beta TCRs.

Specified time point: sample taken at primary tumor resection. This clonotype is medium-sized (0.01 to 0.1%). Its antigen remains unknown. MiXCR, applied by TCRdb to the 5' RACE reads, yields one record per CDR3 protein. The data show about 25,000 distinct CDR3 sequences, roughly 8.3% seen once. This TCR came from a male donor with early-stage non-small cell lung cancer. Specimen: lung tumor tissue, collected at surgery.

CDR3 residues: CASSLVGANSYNSPLHF. CDR3 DNA sequence: TGTGCCAGCAGCTTAGTGGGGGCGAACTCCTATAATTCACCCCTCCACTTT. V gene TRBV7-8 combines with J gene TRBJ1-6; perhaps TRBD1 as D (6 bases). This CDR3 has 17 residues. Germline V gives CDR1 SGHVS, CDR2 FQNEAQ. V gave up 1 base and J gave up 0 bases, with 10 bases separating them.